Below are 26 T cell receptor beta chains sequenced from a single sample in a study of T cells in women clearing cervical HPV infection. TCRdb's copy holds only in-frame clones and misses some; the assay was immunoSEQ multiplex PCR. This sample's table reports 25,000 to 35,000 clones. Sequencing was performed on blood buffy coat. These receptors were collected from a woman aged 18 to 75 with a cervical HPV16 infection that either progressed to CIN3+ or cleared (not recorded which).

This clone is identified as medium-sized (0.01 to 0.1%) from frequency. The observed sequence ends 3 residues before the CDR3 terminus, with the missing tail filled in from the germline J gene. The sample has other DNA sequences that encode this CDR3 too. This chain connects TRBV2 to TRBJ2-4; TRBD1 might be the D (5 bases). Germline-derived CDR1 and CDR2 are SNHLY and FYNNEI. V lost 8 bases and J 0 bases, leaving 11 bases between the germline ends. The CDR3 loop spans 14 amino acids. The CDR3 reads CASLGLLAKNIQYF. CDR3 DNA (partial): TGTGCCAGCTTGGGGCTTCTAGCCAAAAACATT.

In the case of this clone: From the germline J gene comes the end of the CDR3, since the read stops 3 residues before it. The chain has TRBV29-1 and TRBJ2-7; maybe TRBD2 (6 bases). There are 13 residues in the CDR3. The germline V gene encodes CDR1 SQVTM and CDR2 ANQGSEA. Trimming left V 5 bases short and J 0 bases short, with 11 bases between. The CDR3 loop is CSVTRGSSYEQYF. CDR3 bases read: TGCAGCGTTACCCGGGGGAGCTCCTACGAG.

This clone counts as medium-sized by frequency. The read terminates 3 residues ahead of where the CDR3 ends, so the germline J gene completes it. The V and J genes are TRBV20-1 and TRBJ1-5; D gene uncertain. In germline, CDR1 is DFQATT, CDR2 SNEGSKA (reference sequence). Trimming cost V 6 bases and J 2 bases, with 8 bases left between them. The CDR3 has 12 amino acids. The sequenced CDR3 bases are TGCAGTGCCGTCCGGGGCAATCAGCCC. Its protein product is CSAVRGNQP. The entire CDR3 protein is CSAVRGNQPQHF.

CDR3 DNA, as far as it was read: TGTGCCACCAGAATGACAGGGGGGCAGGGGACC. This encodes CATRMTGGQGT. The full CDR3 sequence reads CATRMTGGQGTQYF. The chain employs TRBV24-1 and TRBJ2-5; 9 positions match TRBD1. The CDR3 end lies 3 residues beyond the end of the read and is filled in from the germline J gene. Per germline, CDR1 KGHDR and CDR2 SFDVKD. The CDR3 is 14 amino acids. Trimming removed 7 bases from V and 7 bases from J; junction bases left unmatched: 9.

A note on this clone: The observed sequence ends 3 residues before the CDR3 terminus, with the missing tail filled in from the germline J gene. The V gene is TRBV7-3, the J gene TRBJ2-7, with D perhaps TRBD1 (7 bases). V lost 5 bases to trimming and J lost 5 bases, with 19 bases between them. CDR1 and CDR2 from the germline V gene are SGHTA and FQGTGA. This CDR3 spans 15 amino acids. The CDR3: CASSPYGQEGDEQYF. The part of the CDR3 DNA that was read is TGTGCCAGCAGCCCATATGGACAGGAGGGGGACGAG.

About this clone itself: The CDR3 end is not reached by the read, which stops 3 residues before it; the germline J gene fills it in. This chain uses TRBV6-2 or TRBV6-3 with TRBJ1-5; 9 bases are a match to TRBD1. J gave up 0 bases and V 5 bases, and 8 bases lay outside the gene matches. Germline V gene lookup returns CDR1 MNHEY and CDR2 SVGEGT. The CDR3 is made up of 17 amino acids. The covered CDR3 bases are TGTGCCAGCAGTCCGGACAGGGGAAGATATAGCAATCAGCCC. Protein sequence: CASSPDRGRYSNQP. The full CDR3 is CASSPDRGRYSNQPQHF.

Notes on this clone: The read gets to within 3 residues of the CDR3 end, and the germline J gene fills in the rest. The chain couples TRBV29-1 to TRBJ1-1; 9 bases map to TRBD1. Germline CDR1 is SQVTM and CDR2 is ANQGSEA. The CDR3 is made up of 14 amino acids. CDR3 sequence reads: CSVAPGQGSYSAFF. The CDR3 DNA, read in part, is TGCAGCGTGGCGCCGGGACAGGGATCTTATTCG.

Of note for this clone: The read gets to within 3 residues of the CDR3 end, and the germline J gene fills in the rest. This sequence joins TRBV29-1 and TRBJ2-3; 7 nucleotides agree with TRBD2. CDR1 is SQVTM and CDR2 is ANQGSEA in the germline V gene. V trimming: 6 bases; J trimming: 5 bases; junction bases outside the gene matches: 8. The CDR3 runs to 13 residues. The CDR3 here is CSVPGTTKDTQYF. The sequenced CDR3 bases are TGCAGCGTCCCCGGGACTACCAAAGATACG.

As regards this clone: Sequencing ends 3 residues short of the CDR3 end; the germline J gene provides the rest. V gene TRBV20-1 combines with J gene TRBJ2-1; 10 bases line up with TRBD2. The V gene's germline CDR1 is DFQATT and CDR2 SNEGSKA (reference sequence). V lost 5 bases, J lost 6 bases, and 7 bases stayed unmatched. This CDR3 comprises 14 residues. CDR3 sequence reads: CSALGTSEGNEQFF. CDR3 DNA (partial): TGCAGTGCTTTAGGGACTAGCGAAGGCAATGAG.

A word on this clone: The read gets to within 3 residues of the CDR3 end, and the germline J gene fills in the rest. V gene TRBV30 combines with J gene TRBJ2-3; weak D call: TRBD2 (6 bases). The germline CDR1 and CDR2 sequences are GTSNPN and SVGIG (reference sequence). The CDR3 is made up of 10 amino acids. The CDR3 DNA, read in part, is TGTGCCTGGTCGGGGGAGACG. Protein: CAWSGET. The full CDR3 protein reads CAWSGETQYF.

Turning to this clone: The read is 3 residues too short to cover the CDR3 end, so that end is filled in from the germline J gene. The chain links TRBV20-1 to TRBJ2-5, with D perhaps matching TRBD1 (6 bases). Germline V gene lookup returns CDR1 DFQATT and CDR2 SNEGSKA (reference sequence). The CDR3 spans 14 residues. V gave up 2 bases and J gave up 2 bases, with 12 bases separating them. The sequenced CDR3 bases are TGCAGTGCTAGACCCGCCAGGGGTCAAGAGACC. Translating gives CSARPARGQET. The whole CDR3 protein is CSARPARGQETQYF.

As to this clone: The CDR3 goes on 3 residues after the read ends, and that part is filled in from the germline J gene. This rearrangement joins TRBV5-1 to TRBJ2-2; D gene unclear. Germline CDR1 is SGHRS and CDR2 is YFSETQ. This CDR3 has 13 amino acids. The V end lost 2 bases, the J end lost 1 base, and 3 bases lay between the germline ends. CDR3 DNA (partial): TGCGCCAGCAGCTTACAGAACACCGGGGAG. It is translated as CASSLQNTGE. The whole CDR3 is CASSLQNTGELFF.

Details on this clone: The CDR3 is cut off 3 residues early in the read; its end comes from the germline J gene. This sequence joins TRBV5-1 and TRBJ2-5; a possible D gene is TRBD1 (5 bases). Trimming shortened V by 1 base and J by 4 bases, and 23 bases separated the two germline ends. The CDR3 covers 18 residues. CDR1 is SGHRS and CDR2 is YFSETQ in the germline V gene. CDR3 DNA (partial): TGCGCCAGCAGCTTGTTCCAGGGTGTGGTGTCATTGGGAGAGACC. It translates to CASSLFQGVVSLGET. The whole CDR3 region reads CASSLFQGVVSLGETQYF. Using reference TRBV5-1 and TRBJ2-5 for the parts outside the CDR3, the full variable domain is KAGVTQTPRYLIKTRGQQVTLSCSPISGHRSVSWYQQTPGQGLQFLFEYFSETQRNKGNFPGRFSGRQFSNSRSEMNVSTLELGDSALYLCASSLFQGVVSLGETQYFGPGTRLLVL.

The covered CDR3 bases are TGTGCCAGCAGTTCTGGGTCGGGGGGCTACGAG. Amino acids: CASSSGSGGYE. The CDR3, in full, reads CASSSGSGGYEQYF. This rearrangement joins TRBV7-8 to TRBJ2-7; 7 positions agree with TRBD2. Read coverage stops 3 residues before the CDR3 terminus; the germline J gene supplies the remainder. This CDR3 has 14 amino acids. V dropped 6 bases and J dropped 3; count of bases not matched to a gene: 8. Germline V gene lookup returns CDR1 SGHVS and CDR2 FQNEAQ.

For this clone: The CDR3 end falls 3 residues outside the read, so it is completed with the germline J gene. The chain carries TRBV5-1 and TRBJ2-7, with 7 nucleotides matching TRBD2. This CDR3 contains 17 residues. V lost 1 base to trimming and J lost 0 bases; unmatched junction nucleotides: 10. Looked up from germline, CDR1 is SGHRS and CDR2 is YFSETQ. The sequenced part of the CDR3 DNA is TGCGCCAGCAGCTTGCCTCGCGAAACTAGCGCCTCCTACGAG. Amino acids: CASSLPRETSASYE. In full, the CDR3 is CASSLPRETSASYEQYF.

On this clone itself: The read gets to within 3 residues of the CDR3 end, and the germline J gene fills in the rest. This chain connects TRBV7-2 to TRBJ2-4, with no clear D. The CDR3 is 12 amino acids. Per germline, CDR1 SGHTA and CDR2 FQGNSA. The DNA read from the CDR3 is TGTGCCAGCAGCCCTGATAGGGTGGAT. Translated: CASSPDRVD. The entire CDR3 protein is CASSPDRVDQYF. The variable domain in full, with the rest retrieved from reference TRBV7-2 and TRBJ2-4, is GAGVSQSPSNKVTEKGKDVELRCDPISGHTALYWYRQSLGQGLEFLIYFQGNSAPDKSGLPSDRFSAERTGGSVSTLTIQRTQQEDSAVYLCASSPDRVDQYFGAGTRLSVL.

Turning to this clone: The read terminates 3 residues ahead of where the CDR3 ends, so the germline J gene completes it. This chain joins TRBV30 and TRBJ1-5, with TRBD1 matching 7 bases. The CDR3 spans 13 residues. Germline-derived CDR1 and CDR2 are GTSNPN and SVGIG (reference sequence). The V segment lost 5 bases and the J segment 6 bases; nucleotides outside the gene matches: 7. Partial CDR3 DNA: TGTGCCTGGCTCGGACAGGTCGGTCAGCCC. It yields the protein CAWLGQVGQP. The full CDR3 reads CAWLGQVGQPQHF.

Turning to this clone: A read error may produce the germline difference seen at one junction end. The CDR3 end is not reached by the read, which stops 3 residues before it; the germline J gene fills it in. Other DNA sequences in this sample translate to the same CDR3. The V call is TRBV18, the J call TRBJ1-3, with 8 nucleotides matching TRBD1. CDR1 is KGHSH and CDR2 is LQKENI in the germline V gene. This CDR3 contains 18 residues. The part of the CDR3 DNA that was read is TGTGCCAGCTCCCCACAACCGCAGGGGGCCTTCTCTGGAAACACG. It encodes CASSPQPQGAFSGNT. The complete CDR3 sequence is CASSPQPQGAFSGNTIYF.

Concerning this clone itself: Coverage ceases 3 residues before the CDR3 finishes, and the germline J gene fills in the end. The V gene is TRBV5-6, the J gene TRBJ2-7; D unresolved. With 0 bases removed from V and 2 bases from J, the gap between germline ends came to 3 bases. Germline values: CDR1 SGHDT, CDR2 YYEEEE. The CDR3 loop spans 12 amino acids. Here the CDR3 reads CASSLATYEQYF. The sequenced part of the CDR3 DNA is TGTGCCAGCAGCTTGGCTACCTACGAG.

CDR3 loop: CASSKRQGMMAEAFF. The covered CDR3 bases are TGTGCCAGCAGCAAGCGACAGGGGATGATGGCTGAA. The chain links TRBV5-6 to TRBJ1-1; 8 bases line up with TRBD1. The read ends 3 residues before the CDR3 terminus; that terminus is restored from the germline J gene. Germline CDR1 SGHDT, CDR2 YYEEEE. Trimming removed 4 bases from V and 6 bases from J; junction bases left unmatched: 11. The CDR3 totals 15 residues.

Note on this clone: The CDR3 end is not reached by the read, which stops 3 residues before it; the germline J gene fills it in. The chain links TRBV6-2 or TRBV6-3 to TRBJ2-3, with 7 positions matching TRBD2. The CDR3 consists of 14 residues. Looked up from germline, CDR1 is MNHEY and CDR2 is SVGEGT. Losses at the gene ends were 3 bases for V and 4 bases for J; bases not matched to a gene: 4. Incomplete CDR3 DNA: TGTGCCAGCAGTTATCTGGGGGGGTCAGATACG. Residues: CASSYLGGSDT. The whole CDR3 sequence is CASSYLGGSDTQYF.

A word on this clone: With the read ending 3 residues before the CDR3 end, the germline J gene is used to fill in that end. V usage is TRBV5-6 and J usage is TRBJ1-2; 7 bases fit TRBD1. V was clipped by 0 bases and J by 6 bases; unmatched bases: 5. This CDR3 comprises 14 residues. Germline V gives CDR1 SGHDT, CDR2 YYEEEE. This chain's CDR3 is CASSLANRGDGYTF. CDR3 DNA (partial): TGTGCCAGCAGCTTGGCGAACAGGGGAGATGGC.

CDR3: CASSLGQGLYEQYF. The DNA read from the CDR3 is TGTGCCAGCAGCTTAGGGCAGGGCCTCTACGAG. The gene calls are TRBV7-2 and TRBJ2-7, with a weak D call TRBD1 (5 bases). With the read ending 3 residues before the CDR3 end, the germline J gene is used to fill in that end. V lost 1 base and J lost 3, with 10 bases in between. Germline V gives CDR1 SGHTA, CDR2 FQGNSA. The length of the CDR3 is 14 residues. Full variable domain (outside the CDR3, taken from reference TRBV7-2 and TRBJ2-7): GAGVSQSPSNKVTEKGKDVELRCDPISGHTALYWYRQSLGQGLEFLIYFQGNSAPDKSGLPSDRFSAERTGGSVSTLTIQRTQQEDSAVYLCASSLGQGLYEQYFGPGTRLTVT.

Regarding this clone: The CDR3 end is not reached by the read, which stops 3 residues before it; the germline J gene fills it in. The V and J genes are TRBV20-1 and TRBJ2-7; D gene unclear. V lost 2 bases and J 3 bases, leaving 14 bases between the germline ends. Per germline, CDR1 DFQATT and CDR2 SNEGSKA (reference sequence). CDR3 length: 14 amino acids. The CDR3: CSARLPGNLYEQYF. The CDR3 DNA, read in part, is TGCAGTGCTAGACTCCCGGGTAATCTCTACGAG.

To note about this clone: The read terminates 3 residues ahead of where the CDR3 ends, so the germline J gene completes it. This chain uses TRBV30 with TRBJ2-2, with D possibly TRBD1 on 5 matching bases. Per the germline V gene, CDR1 is GTSNPN and CDR2 is SVGIG (reference sequence). The ends were cut back, 1 base at V and 8 bases at J, with 11 bases in the middle. This CDR3 is 13 amino acids long. CDR3 DNA (partial): TGTGCCTGGAGTGCGAAGGGGTGGGGGGAG. The encoded protein is CAWSAKGWGE. The full CDR3 protein reads CAWSAKGWGELFF.

Notes on this clone: Germline is not matched at one junction end, which may reflect a read error. The read gets to within 3 residues of the CDR3 end, and the germline J gene fills in the rest. This sample also contains other DNA sequences that code for the same CDR3. This chain uses TRBV30 with TRBJ1-3; TRBD1 matches 7 bases. This CDR3 contains 17 residues. Germline CDR1 GTSNPN, CDR2 SVGIG (reference sequence). The CDR3 reads CAWSRGTDLFSGNTIYF. The part of the CDR3 DNA that was read is TGTGCCTGGAGTCGAGGGACAGATCTCTTCTCTGGAAACACG.